The entry that follows covers one T cell receptor (beta chain) sequence. Its antigen is undetermined. This sample is drawn from a study of vaccination and CD4 T cells after COVID-19. Treatment indicated: 10-day PBMC culture with coronavirus spike peptide pools or control peptides (ViraFEST assay). Sequenced with the Oncomine TCR Beta short-read assay was DNA taken from cultured CD4+ T cells. TCRdb ran MiXCR on the PCR reads and lists one entry per CDR3 protein. The table shows approximately 11,000 distinct CDR3 sequences, with around 58% occurring only once. Material: CD4+ T cells from blood, cultured in vitro. The TCR comes from a human donor who had recovered from COVID-19.

CDR3 in amino acids: CASSYRDRFIDGYTF. The CDR3 DNA follows: TGTGCCAGCAGTTACAGGGACAGGTTTATCGATGGCTACACCTTC. V and J are TRBV6-5 and TRBJ1-2, with TRBD1 identical over 8 bases. CDR1 and CDR2 (germline): MNHEY, SVGAGI. V lost 2 bases, J lost 6 bases, and 8 bases stayed unmatched. This CDR3 spans 15 amino acids.